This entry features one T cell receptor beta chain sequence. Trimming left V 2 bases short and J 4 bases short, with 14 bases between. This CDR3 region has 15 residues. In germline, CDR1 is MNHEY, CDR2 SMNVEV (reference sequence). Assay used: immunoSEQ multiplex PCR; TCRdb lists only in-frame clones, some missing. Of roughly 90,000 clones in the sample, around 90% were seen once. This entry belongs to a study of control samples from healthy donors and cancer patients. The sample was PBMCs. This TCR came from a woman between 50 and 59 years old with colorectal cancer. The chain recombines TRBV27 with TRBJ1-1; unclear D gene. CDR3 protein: CASSLPPDGVTEAFF. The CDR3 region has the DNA TGTGCCAGCAGTTTACCTCCGGATGGGGTCACTGAAGCTTTCTTT.